Presented here are 28 T cell receptor beta chains from one specimen sequenced in a study of cytomegalovirus exposure and HLA in healthy donors. 60 Vbeta and 13 Jbeta primers were used in PCR. Libraries were prepared by immunoSEQ multiplex PCR; TCRdb keeps only in-frame clonotypes and omits some of them. The sample holds about 110,000 clones, 70% to 85% seen once. The specimen sequenced was PBMCs. These receptors came from a boy younger than 18 in good health and CMV-seronegative.

V and J are TRBV5-1 and TRBJ2-7; 7 bases are shared with TRBD1. The CDR3 is 14 residues long. CDR1 is SGHRS, CDR2 YFSETQ, per germline. The V and J ends lost 4 bases and 2 bases, in that order; junction bases with no gene match: 6. The CDR3 loop is CASSPATGTYEQYF. The CDR3 bases are TGCGCCAGCAGCCCCGCGACAGGGACCTACGAGCAGTACTTC.

In this sample, this clone turned up a few times. V gene TRBV5-1 combines with J gene TRBJ1-6; 8 bases line up with TRBD1. The CDR3 loop spans 14 amino acids. The V segment lost 4 bases and the J segment 8 bases; nucleotides outside the gene matches: 5. The germline CDR1 and CDR2 sequences are SGHRS and YFSETQ. CDR3 DNA sequence: TGCGCCAGCAGCGATGGACAGGGAGATTCACCCCTCCACTTT. It specifies CASSDGQGDSPLHF.

With regard to this clone: Distinct nucleotide sequences in the sample also encode this CDR3. The chain uses TRBV7-3 and TRBJ2-3; a possible D gene is TRBD2 (5 bases). The V and J ends lost 5 bases and 0 bases respectively, with 6 bases between them. CDR1 and CDR2 (germline): SGHTA, FQGTGA. This CDR3 is 13 amino acids long. This CDR3 reads CASSPGSTDTQYF. The CDR3 DNA sequence: TGTGCCAGCAGCCCGGGAAGCACAGATACGCAGTATTTT.

The V gene is TRBV2, the J gene TRBJ1-3, with D possibly TRBD1 on 6 matching bases. This CDR3 region has 12 residues. The V end lost 9 bases, the J end lost 3 bases, and 9 bases lay between the germline ends. Per germline, CDR1 SNHLY and CDR2 FYNNEI. CDR3 bases: TGTGCCAGAGGGGGGGATGGAAACACCATATATTTT. This codes for CARGGDGNTIYF.

This chain uses TRBV18 with TRBJ1-1, with a tentative D call TRBD1 (5 bases). Germline loops: CDR1 KGHSH, CDR2 LQKENI. Trimming shortened V by 2 bases and J by 0 bases, and 13 bases separated the two germline ends. This CDR3 is built from 16 residues. In DNA, the CDR3 is TGTGCCAGCTCACCAATGCAGGGACTAATGAACACTGAAGCTTTCTTT. Protein sequence: CASSPMQGLMNTEAFF. The full variable domain, in which reference TRBV18 and TRBJ1-1 provide the parts outside the CDR3, is NAGVMQNPRHLVRRRGQEARLRCSPMKGHSHVYWYRQLPEEGLKFMVYLQKENIIDESGMPKERFSAEFPKEGPSILRIQQVVRGDSAAYFCASSPMQGLMNTEAFFGQGTRLTVV.

The rearrangement joins TRBV7-9 to TRBJ1-2; 7 positions match TRBD1. The CDR3 covers 15 residues. Germline values: CDR1 SEHNR, CDR2 FQNEAQ (reference sequence). The J segment lost 4 bases and the V segment lost 1 base, leaving 6 bases of the junction unmatched. CDR3 coding DNA: TGTGCCAGCAGCTTAGGGGGCGGGGACAGCTATGGCTACACCTTC. Its protein is CASSLGGGDSYGYTF.

The V and J genes are TRBV27 and TRBJ1-2, with 9 bases that match TRBD1. The CDR3 covers 13 residues. Germline V CDR1 and CDR2: MNHEY, SMNVEV (reference sequence). Trimming took 5 bases from V and 8 from J; bases not matched to a gene: 6. As DNA, the CDR3 is TGTGCCAGCAGTATACAGGGGGCGGGAGGCTACACCTTC. It specifies CASSIQGAGGYTF.

The rearrangement links TRBV27 to TRBJ1-1; tentatively, D is TRBD1 (6 bases). In germline, CDR1 is MNHEY, CDR2 SMNVEV (reference sequence). V lost 7 bases and J 0 bases, leaving 12 bases between the germline ends. The CDR3 length is 14 residues. CDR3 sequence: CASMTGAMNTEAFF. In nucleotides, the CDR3 is TGTGCCAGCATGACAGGCGCCATGAACACTGAAGCTTTCTTT.

This clone was observed once. The V gene is TRBV28, the J gene TRBJ1-1, with D unresolved. CDR1 and CDR2 from the germline V gene are MDHEN and SYDVKM. CDR3 length: 14 amino acids. V was trimmed by 5 bases and J by 3 bases, leaving 13 bases between them. For the CDR3, the DNA is TGTGCCAGCAGTAGTCCCGGCGGGGACACTGAAGCTTTCTTT. Amino acid sequence: CASSSPGGDTEAFF.

The rearrangement links TRBV10-1 to TRBJ2-5; D is perhaps TRBD2 (6 bases). Matching the DNA end better, TRBJ2-7 makes the J call doubtful. Germline assignment: CDR1 WNHNN and CDR2 SYGVQD (reference sequence). The CDR3 extends over 13 amino acids. This chain's CDR3 is CASSPGTSYEQYF. The CDR3 nucleotides are TGCGCCAGCAGTCCTGGGACTTCCTACGAGCAGTACTTC.

J is TRBJ2-1 and V is TRBV27, with D possibly TRBD2 on 5 matching bases. CDR3 length: 13 residues. Germline CDR1 MNHEY, CDR2 SMNVEV (reference sequence). V was trimmed by 6 bases and J by 9 bases, leaving 15 bases between them. The CDR3 region has the DNA TGTGCCAGCAGGAGGACTGTCTCGGGTGAGCAGTTCTTC. Protein sequence: CASRRTVSGEQFF.

This clone was detected only once. The chain employs TRBV29-1 and TRBJ2-1, with TRBD2 identical over 10 bases. The CDR3 runs 17 residues. Unmatched junction bases numbered 14, after V lost 4 bases and J lost 5 bases. Germline-derived CDR1 and CDR2 are SQVTM and ANQGSEA. The CDR3 is CSVANTKTSGRDNEQFF. The CDR3 nucleotides are TGCAGCGTTGCTAACACTAAGACTAGCGGGCGAGACAATGAGCAGTTCTTC.

This clone came up a few times. This chain links TRBV2 with TRBJ2-4, with 10 bases aligning to TRBD2. V gave up 7 bases and J gave up 1 base; unmatched junction bases: 10. Per germline, CDR1 SNHLY and CDR2 FYNNEI. This CDR3 comprises 17 residues. CDR3 loop: CASIQPGLARAKNIQYF. The CDR3 coding sequence is TGTGCCAGCATCCAACCGGGACTAGCGAGGGCCAAAAACATTCAGTACTTC.

A word on this clone: One junction end disagrees with the germline gene, perhaps due to a read error. The same CDR3 also results from other DNA sequences found in this sample. The rearrangement uses TRBV5-6 and TRBJ1-5; 7 nucleotides match TRBD1. CDR1 is SGHDT and CDR2 is YYEEEE in the germline V gene. The CDR3 sequence is 17 residues long. CDR3 in amino acids: CASSLARQGGGNQPQHF. DNA for the CDR3: TGTGCCAGCAGCTTGGCAAGACAGGGTGGGGGCAACCAGCCCCAGCATTTT.

This chain joins TRBV2 and TRBJ2-7; a weak D match, TRBD2 (6 bases). The germline V gene encodes CDR1 SNHLY and CDR2 FYNNEI. V lost 3 bases to trimming and J lost 7 bases, with 16 bases between them. The CDR3 contains 14 residues. CDR3 residues: CASSDGTQYREQYF. The CDR3 DNA reads TGTGCCAGCAGTGATGGGACTCAGTATCGGGAGCAGTACTTC.

The DNA for the CDR3 is TGTGCCAGCAGCTTTTCGGGGAAGCGAAGCAATCAGCCCCAGCATTTT. This gives the protein CASSFSGKRSNQPQHF. The V and J genes are TRBV5-6 and TRBJ1-5; D is unclear. In germline, CDR1 is SGHDT, CDR2 YYEEEE. V was clipped by 2 bases and J by 1 base, with 13 bases between them. The CDR3 is 16 residues long.

The count of this clone is one. V is TRBV27 and J is TRBJ2-1, with 10 bases matching TRBD2. The CDR3 has 21 amino acids. Germline V gene sequence: CDR1 MNHEY, CDR2 SMNVEV (reference sequence). V shed 8 bases and J 0 bases; nucleotides not matched to a gene: 22. The CDR3 sequence: CASGGRRIAGGDGASYNEQFF. The DNA for the CDR3 is TGTGCCAGCGGGGGGAGGAGGATAGCGGGAGGTGATGGGGCCTCCTACAATGAGCAGTTCTTC.

This chain connects TRBV2 to TRBJ1-4; the D is unclear. Germline V gene lookup returns CDR1 SNHLY and CDR2 FYNNEI. The V end lost 2 bases, the J end lost 8 bases, and 9 bases lay between the germline ends. The CDR3 is 13 residues long. Written as DNA, the CDR3 is TGTGCCAGCAGTGAACACACAGAAGAAAAACTGTTTTTT. Residues: CASSEHTEEKLFF.

The V and J genes are TRBV12-5 and TRBJ1-2, with unresolved D. Germline lookup yields CDR1 LGHNT and CDR2 FRNRAP. CDR3 length: 15 residues. Trimming shortened V by 9 bases and J by 0 bases, and 17 bases separated the two germline ends. The CDR3 spells CARHLATAANYGYTF. CDR3 bases: TGTGCTAGACACTTAGCGACGGCCGCTAACTATGGCTACACCTTC.

This clone was seen more than once but under ten times. The chain is built from TRBV10-3 and TRBJ1-5, with 9 positions matching TRBD1. CDR3 size: 14 residues. The junction had 4 bases not matched to a gene; V was cut back by 4 bases and J by 6 bases. The germline V gene has CDR1 ENHRY and CDR2 SYGVKD. CDR3 sequence reads: CAISGDRESQPQHF. DNA for the CDR3: TGTGCCATCAGTGGGGACAGGGAAAGTCAGCCCCAGCATTTT.

The chain combines TRBV29-1 with TRBJ1-1; D gene unclear. The germline V gene encodes CDR1 SQVTM and CDR2 ANQGSEA. CDR3 length: 13 residues. V was clipped by 0 bases and J by 0 bases, with 5 bases between them. The CDR3 nucleotides are TGCAGCGTTGAAGACAGGCTGAACACTGAAGCTTTCTTT. Protein: CSVEDRLNTEAFF.

This chain uses TRBV5-1 with TRBJ1-1, with TRBD1 as a possible D gene (6 bases). V was shortened by 2 bases and J by 1 base, with 12 bases between the two germline ends. Germline lookup yields CDR1 SGHRS and CDR2 YFSETQ. This CDR3 has 15 amino acids. CDR3 loop: CASSFRGGENTEAFF. CDR3 sequence (DNA): TGCGCCAGCAGCTTTCGAGGGGGTGAGAACACTGAAGCTTTCTTT.

This rearrangement joins TRBV11-2 to TRBJ1-5; 7 nucleotides line up with TRBD1. Trimming at V came to 7 bases and at J to 3 bases, leaving 3 bases not matched to a gene. The CDR3 spans 13 residues. Per germline, CDR1 SGHAT and CDR2 FQNNGV. This CDR3 reads CASTTGANQPQHF. The CDR3 DNA reads as TGTGCCAGCACAACAGGGGCCAATCAGCCCCAGCATTTT.

The J gene is TRBJ2-2, the V gene TRBV28; D possibly corresponds to TRBD1 (6 bases). V was clipped by 4 bases and J by 6 bases, with 9 bases between them. Germline V gene data show CDR1 as MDHEN and CDR2 as SYDVKM. This CDR3 has 13 amino acids. The CDR3 sequence is CASSSGDAGELFF. CDR3 in DNA: TGTGCCAGCAGTTCAGGGGACGCCGGGGAGCTGTTTTTT.

This chain uses TRBV5-6 with TRBJ1-1, with D maybe TRBD1 (5 bases). CDR3 length: 12 amino acids. Trimming removed 0 bases from V and 12 bases from J, with 12 bases in between. Germline CDR1 SGHDT, CDR2 YYEEEE. CDR3 bases: TGTGCCAGCAGCTTGGAGGGAGGGGCCACTTTCTTT. Translation gives CASSLEGGATFF. Together with reference TRBV5-6 and TRBJ1-1, the CDR3 gives the full variable domain: DAGVTQSPTHLIKTRGQQVTLRCSPKSGHDTVSWYQQALGQGPQFIFQYYEEEERQRGNFPDRFSGHQFPNYSSELNVNALLLGDSALYLCASSLEGGATFFGQGTRLTVV.

The chain is built from TRBV9 and TRBJ1-5, with D unclear. Germline CDR1 is SGDLS and CDR2 is YYNGEE. The CDR3 has 15 amino acids. Trimming took 4 bases from V and 0 from J, leaving 11 bases between them. CDR3 in amino acids: CASSPDSDSNQPQHF. CDR3 nucleotide sequence: TGTGCCAGCAGCCCGGACTCAGATAGCAATCAGCCCCAGCATTTT.

This clone was found once. V and J are TRBV7-3 and TRBJ2-1; D may be TRBD1 (6 bases). This CDR3 is 13 amino acids long. CDR1 SGHTA and CDR2 FQGTGA come from the germline V gene. With 5 bases removed from V and 9 bases from J, the gap between germline ends came to 14 bases. CDR3 region: CASSLQGRGEQFF. Here the CDR3 DNA reads TGTGCCAGCAGCCTACAGGGTAGAGGTGAGCAGTTCTTC.

The chain recombines TRBV6-7 with TRBJ1-3, with D tentatively TRBD1 (6 bases). TRBV6-7 qualifies as an ORF whose function is uncertain. The CDR3 contains 16 residues. V gave up 6 bases and J gave up 1 base, with 16 bases separating them. The DNA of the CDR3 is TGTGCCAGCAGCTTACCGGGACACCATTCTGGAAACACCATATATTTT. Amino acids: CASSLPGHHSGNTIYF.